This T cell receptor beta chain was found in a study of cytomegalovirus exposure and HLA in healthy donors. Whole-study results and caveats: For most TCR beta V segments, an earlier analysis put the productive rate at about 87% or about 30% of the time. The study recorded 160 or so TCR beta chains that were cytomegalovirus-associated.

The primer mix had 60 Vbeta and 13 Jbeta primers. Profiled with immunoSEQ multiplex PCR; TCRdb holds only in-frame clones, not every one. Of roughly 150,000 clones listed, about 82% were seen once; the top ten hold more than 3.5%. Germline assignment: CDR1 LGHNA and CDR2 YNFKEQ. V was pared by 1 base and J by 2 bases, with 12 bases between. The CDR3 contains 16 residues. A word on this clone: The antigen remains unidentified.

The specimen sequenced was PBMCs. This clonotype was sampled from a woman aged 40 to 49 in good health and CMV-seropositive. The genes are TRBV4-2 and TRBJ2-1; D perhaps matches TRBD2 (5 bases). As DNA, the CDR3 is TGTGCCAGCAGCCAAGTGGGCGGAGGTCCCTACAATGAGCAGTTCTTC. This gives the protein CASSQVGGGPYNEQFF.